The next 6 T cell receptor beta chains were all read from a single sample in a study of blood T cell repertoires in COVID-19. Using immunoSEQ multiplex PCR, the repertoire was profiled, and TCRdb retains in-frame clones only, with some absent. The profile shows approximately 210,000 clones, approximately 90% of them singletons. The sequenced sample was peripheral blood. The receptors stem from a middle-aged woman with acute or convalescent COVID-19.

The CDR3 DNA reads TGTGCCAGCAGCCAAGGGCCCGCAGGGACTGGAAACACCATATATTTT. It specifies CASSQGPAGTGNTIYF. This chain joins TRBV3-1 (or the pseudogene TRBV3-2) and TRBJ1-3; tentative D call: TRBD1 (5 bases). The CDR3 has 16 amino acids. The V end was cut by 1 base, the J end by 2 bases, with 12 bases between. Germline-derived CDR1 and CDR2 are LGHDT and YNNKEL (reference sequence).

The V call is TRBV7-9, the J call TRBJ1-1; possibly TRBD1 for D (6 bases). The CDR3 loop spans 14 amino acids. The V and J ends lost 3 bases and 3 bases respectively, with 11 bases between them. Germline CDR1 reads SEHNR; CDR2 reads FQNEAQ (reference sequence). Here the CDR3 reads CASSLQGQDTEAFF. The CDR3 DNA reads as TGTGCCAGCAGCTTGCAGGGGCAGGACACTGAAGCTTTCTTT.

V usage is TRBV5-1 and J usage is TRBJ1-2; 8 bases align to TRBD1. This CDR3 has 15 residues. Trimming took 0 bases from V and 7 from J; bases not matched to a gene: 8. The germline gives CDR1 SGHRS, CDR2 YFSETQ. The DNA of the CDR3 is TGCGCCAGCAGCTTGGCCGCCGGACAGGGTAGTGGCTACACCTTC. This gives the protein CASSLAAGQGSGYTF. The whole variable domain, filled in from reference TRBV5-1 and TRBJ1-2, reads KAGVTQTPRYLIKTRGQQVTLSCSPISGHRSVSWYQQTPGQGLQFLFEYFSETQRNKGNFPGRFSGRQFSNSRSEMNVSTLELGDSALYLCASSLAAGQGSGYTFGSGTRLTVV.

V is TRBV19 and J is TRBJ2-1; 7 bases agree with TRBD1. V was pared by 3 bases and J by 4 bases, with 9 bases of the junction left unmatched. This CDR3 comprises 16 residues. Per the germline V gene, CDR1 is LNHDA and CDR2 is SQIVND (reference sequence). The CDR3 loop is CASSISGTATYNEQFF. The CDR3 DNA is TGTGCCAGTAGTATTTCCGGGACAGCTACTTACAATGAGCAGTTCTTC. The whole variable domain, filled in from reference TRBV19 and TRBJ2-1, reads DGGITQSPKYLFRKEGQNVTLSCEQNLNHDAMYWYRQDPGQGLRLIYYSQIVNDFQKGDIAEGYSVSREKKESFPLTVTSAQKNPTAFYLCASSISGTATYNEQFFGPGTRLTVL.

The chain employs TRBV19 and TRBJ1-4; 7 bases align to TRBD1. CDR3 size: 16 residues. CDR1 is LNHDA and CDR2 is SQIVND in the germline V gene (reference sequence). The J segment lost 4 bases and the V segment lost 5 bases, leaving 10 bases of the junction unmatched. The CDR3 region is CASSGDLDRDNEKLFF. The CDR3 nucleotides are TGTGCCAGTAGTGGAGACTTAGACAGGGATAATGAAAAACTGTTTTTT. The full variable domain, rest sourced from reference TRBV19 and TRBJ1-4, is DGGITQSPKYLFRKEGQNVTLSCEQNLNHDAMYWYRQDPGQGLRLIYYSQIVNDFQKGDIAEGYSVSREKKESFPLTVTSAQKNPTAFYLCASSGDLDRDNEKLFFGSGTQLSVL.

The CDR3: CASGLTWTEAFF. In nucleotides, the CDR3 is TGTGCTAGTGGTTTGACTTGGACTGAAGCTTTCTTT. The chain couples TRBV12-5 to TRBJ1-1, with D unclear. The V end was cut by 2 bases, the J end by 5 bases, with 6 bases between. This CDR3 region has 12 residues. Germline V gene lookup returns CDR1 LGHNT and CDR2 FRNRAP.